Listed here are 26 T cell receptor beta chains from one sample, sequenced in a study of identical twins. Each CDR3 protein is one row after TCRdb ran MiXCR on the 5' RACE reads. Of roughly 1,500,000 distinct CDR3 sequences listed, about 31% are singletons. The specimen was cord blood. Receptors were obtained from a newborn girl in good health.

This clonotype was counted between two and nine times. The chain couples TRBV7-6 to TRBJ2-3, with 13 bases aligning to TRBD2. Germline values: CDR1 SGHVS, CDR2 FNYEAQ. The CDR3 runs 19 residues. V trimming: 5 bases; J trimming: 5 bases; junction bases outside the gene matches: 16. For the CDR3, the DNA is TGTGCCAGCAGCCGGGGGACTAGCGGGACCCACCGATCTGGAGATACGCAGTATTTT. It yields the protein CASSRGTSGTHRSGDTQYF.

V usage is TRBV3-1 and J usage is TRBJ1-2; D ambiguous. Between the trimmed V and J ends, which lost 1 base and 2 bases, there was a span of 14 bases. The CDR3 length is 16 residues. Germline loops: CDR1 LGHDT, CDR2 YNNKEL (reference sequence). The CDR3 spells CASSQGGPLVNYGYTF. CDR3 nucleotides: TGTGCCAGCAGCCAAGGAGGGCCGCTAGTAAACTATGGCTACACCTTC.

The CDR3 region is CASSPPPYGYTF. CDR3 in DNA: TGTGCCAGCAGTCCCCCCCCGTATGGCTACACCTTC. V is TRBV27 and J is TRBJ1-2; no firm D call. CDR3 length: 12 amino acids. Trimming cost V 5 bases and J 5 bases, with 9 bases left between them. Germline V gene sequence: CDR1 MNHEY, CDR2 SMNVEV (reference sequence).

The chain is built from TRBV20-1 and TRBJ2-5; 11 nucleotides match TRBD1. Germline CDR1 and CDR2: DFQATT and SNEGSKA (reference sequence). CDR3 length: 13 residues. V was clipped by 5 bases and J by 11 bases; unmatched bases: 10. DNA for the CDR3: TGCAGTGCTCGCCGGACAGGGGGCAATGAGCAGTACTTC. Protein product: CSARRTGGNEQYF.

In nucleotides, the CDR3 is TGTGCCAGCAGCGGTGGGCCGAACACTGAAGCTTTCTTT. Its translation is CASSGGPNTEAFF. The chain couples TRBV28 to TRBJ1-1; D gene uncertain. The CDR3 sequence is 13 residues long. Germline V gives CDR1 MDHEN, CDR2 SYDVKM. With 6 bases removed from V and 1 base from J, the gap between germline ends came to 9 bases.

In this sample, this clonotype turned up a few times. V and J are TRBV20-1 and TRBJ2-5, with TRBD1 matching over 7 bases. V was clipped by 0 bases and J by 5 bases; unmatched bases: 3. The CDR3 is made up of 13 amino acids. The V gene's germline CDR1 is DFQATT and CDR2 SNEGSKA (reference sequence). The CDR3 DNA sequence: TGCAGTGCTAGAGAACCAGGGGGTGAGACCCAGTACTTC. It is translated as CSAREPGGETQYF.

The chain is built from TRBV7-2 and TRBJ1-5, with D possibly TRBD1 on 5 matching bases. The CDR3 runs to 16 residues. With 1 base removed from V and 3 bases from J, the gap between germline ends came to 13 bases. CDR1 is SGHTA and CDR2 is FQGNSA in the germline V gene. CDR3 nucleotide sequence: TGTGCCAGCAGCTTAGGTAGGGGTTTCCCCAATCAGCCCCAGCATTTT. It encodes CASSLGRGFPNQPQHF.

For this clonotype: Possible read error: a much larger clone is one base away. This chain joins TRBV27 and TRBJ1-1, with D possibly TRBD1 on 5 matching bases. CDR1 MNHEY and CDR2 SMNVEV come from the germline V gene (reference sequence). This CDR3 comprises 13 residues. The germline V and J ends were trimmed by 4 bases and 5 bases, with 11 bases remaining between them. Here the CDR3 reads CASSYGGKTEAFF. The CDR3, as DNA: TGTGCCAGCAGTTACGGGGGGAAAACTGAAGCTTTCTTT.

On this clonotype: Germline is not matched at one junction end, which may reflect a read error. The V and J genes are TRBV6-6 and TRBJ2-1; TRBD2 matches at 10 bases. The CDR3 length is 16 residues. Germline CDR1 reads MNHNY; CDR2 reads SVGAGI (reference sequence). The CDR3 protein is CASSPPASGGYNERFF. The CDR3 nucleotides read TGTGCCAGCAGTCCACCTGCTAGCGGGGGCTACAATGAGCGGTTCTTC.

This clonotype was seen at least ten times. The chain couples TRBV3-1 to TRBJ2-1; TRBD2 might be the D (6 bases). The CDR3 length is 14 residues. The germline V and J ends were trimmed by 1 base and 4 bases, with 8 bases remaining between them. CDR1 LGHDT and CDR2 YNNKEL come from the germline V gene (reference sequence). CDR3 protein: CASSQVSGYNEQFF. CDR3 DNA sequence: TGTGCCAGCAGCCAAGTTAGCGGATACAATGAGCAGTTCTTC.

This clonotype was detected only a few times. This chain links TRBV2 with TRBJ2-6, with D unclear. Per germline, CDR1 SNHLY and CDR2 FYNNEI. The CDR3 contains 16 residues. With 3 bases removed from V and 2 bases from J, the gap between germline ends came to 11 bases. The CDR3 region is CASSDGPRAGANVLTF. The DNA for the CDR3 is TGTGCCAGCAGTGACGGTCCTAGGGCTGGGGCCAACGTCCTGACTTTC.

The chain couples TRBV30 to TRBJ1-3; D not certain. The germline CDR1 and CDR2 sequences are GTSNPN and SVGIG (reference sequence). The germline V and J ends were trimmed by 3 bases and 0 bases, with 3 bases remaining between them. The CDR3 covers 12 residues. The CDR3 sequence: CAWRSSGNTIYF. CDR3 bases: TGTGCCTGGAGGAGCTCTGGAAACACCATATATTTT.

This sequence joins TRBV10-1 and TRBJ1-1; no firm D call. Germline values: CDR1 WNHNN, CDR2 SYGVQD (reference sequence). V was shortened by 6 bases and J by 1 base, with 12 bases between the two germline ends. CDR3 length: 14 residues. For the CDR3, the DNA is TGCGCCAGCAGCGTTGGACGCAAGAACACTGAAGCTTTCTTT. Its translation: CASSVGRKNTEAFF.

This clonotype was found a few times. The chain has TRBV5-1 and TRBJ2-3; 10 positions agree with TRBD1. This CDR3 region has 14 residues. The trim removed 6 bases at V and 4 bases at J, leaving 5 bases unmatched. Germline CDR1 SGHRS, CDR2 YFSETQ. CDR3 in DNA: TGCGCCAGCAAGGGGGACAGGGGTTCAGATACGCAGTATTTT. Its translation is CASKGDRGSDTQYF.

This clonotype was counted only a few times. The chain links TRBV20-1 to TRBJ2-4, with 7 positions matching TRBD2. The CDR3 spans 14 residues. Germline V gene sequence: CDR1 DFQATT, CDR2 SNEGSKA (reference sequence). V gave up 5 bases and J gave up 0 bases; unmatched junction bases: 4. In DNA form, the CDR3 reads TGCAGTGCTGGCGGGGGACTAGCCAAAAACATTCAGTACTTC. Protein sequence: CSAGGGLAKNIQYF.

This clonotype has only a few counts. The genes are TRBV28 and TRBJ1-1; unclear D gene. Germline assignment: CDR1 MDHEN and CDR2 SYDVKM. CDR3 length: 14 residues. The germline V and J ends were trimmed by 5 bases and 1 base, with 11 bases remaining between them. This CDR3 is CASSPRLPNTEAFF. DNA of the CDR3: TGTGCCAGCAGTCCCCGGTTGCCGAACACTGAAGCTTTCTTT.

This clonotype turned up a few times. J is TRBJ2-1 and V is TRBV2, with D possibly matching TRBD1 (6 bases). The J call may be faulty, since TRBJ2-7 better matches the DNA end. The CDR3 sequence is 14 residues long. Germline V lookup: CDR1 SNHLY, CDR2 FYNNEI. The CDR3 nucleotides read TGTGCCACACAGGGTACGTCCTCCTACAATGAGCAGTACTTC. Protein: CATQGTSSYNEQYF.

In the case of this clonotype: A much larger clone sits a single nucleotide away, making a read error possible. V is TRBV12-3 or TRBV12-4 and J is TRBJ2-1; 8 nucleotides agree with TRBD2. CDR3 size: 16 residues. CDR3 amino acids: CASSLSGVSSHNEQFF. DNA for the CDR3: TGTGCCAGCAGCCTTAGCGGGGTGAGCTCCCACAATGAGCAGTTCTTC.

This clonotype occurred a few times. The chain is built from TRBV20-1 and TRBJ2-7, with 7 bases fitting TRBD2. V shed 3 bases and J 3 bases; nucleotides not matched to a gene: 14. This CDR3 region has 16 residues. Germline assignment: CDR1 DFQATT and CDR2 SNEGSKA (reference sequence). CDR3 residues: CSARGKGGRSVYEQYF. Written as DNA, the CDR3 is TGCAGTGCTAGGGGTAAGGGCGGGAGAAGTGTCTACGAGCAGTACTTC.

J is TRBJ1-6 and V is TRBV12-3 or TRBV12-4, with D perhaps TRBD1 (6 bases). The CDR3 covers 14 residues. With 5 bases removed from V and 10 bases from J, the gap between germline ends came to 15 bases. The CDR3 sequence is CASSPTAGGSPLHF. The CDR3 DNA is TGTGCCAGCAGTCCGACCGCGGGGGGCTCACCCCTCCACTTT.

Note on this clonotype: Germline is not matched at one junction end, which may reflect a read error. This chain links TRBV6-2 or TRBV6-3 with TRBJ2-1; a weak D match, TRBD2 (7 bases). CDR3 size: 14 residues. CDR1 MNHEY and CDR2 SVGEGT come from the germline V gene. CDR3 in amino acids: CASSGGGSYDEQFF. The CDR3 DNA reads as TGTGCCAGCAGTGGCGGGGGCTCCTACGATGAGCAGTTCTTC.

This clonotype has a count of ten or more. This rearrangement joins TRBV13 to TRBJ1-1; 9 positions agree with TRBD1. Trimming took 1 base from V and 3 from J; bases not matched to a gene: 9. Germline values: CDR1 PRHDT, CDR2 FYEKMQ (reference sequence). The CDR3 consists of 17 residues. Here the CDR3 reads CASSLALGQGIHTEAFF. DNA for the CDR3: TGTGCCAGCAGCTTAGCCTTGGGACAGGGAATTCACACTGAAGCTTTCTTT.

The V gene is TRBV5-4, the J gene TRBJ2-2; D gene unclear. The V end lost 0 bases, the J end lost 2 bases, and 5 bases lay between the germline ends. The germline CDR1 and CDR2 sequences are SGHNT and YYREEE (reference sequence). The CDR3 runs 14 residues. The CDR3 DNA reads TGTGCCAGCAGCTTGGAGCCAAACACCGGGGAGCTGTTTTTT. Translated: CASSLEPNTGELFF.

This clonotype was counted once. The gene calls are TRBV19 and TRBJ2-1; the D call may be TRBD1 or TRBD2 (5 bases each). The CDR3 runs 15 residues. The V end was cut by 7 bases, the J end by 1 base, with 14 bases between. From germline, CDR1 is LNHDA and CDR2 SQIVND (reference sequence). CDR3 sequence: CASTLDIASYNEQFF. CDR3 nucleotide sequence: TGTGCCAGTACCTTGGACATAGCGTCCTACAATGAGCAGTTCTTC.

The chain recombines TRBV6-2 or TRBV6-3 with TRBJ2-1, with TRBD1 as a possible D gene (5 bases). There are 13 residues in the CDR3. CDR1 is MNHEY, CDR2 SVGEGT, per germline. V shed 0 bases and J shed 10 bases, with 10 bases lying between them. The CDR3 nucleotides are TGTGCCAGCAGTTACTCTGGGGCCTACGAGCAGTTCTTC. It specifies CASSYSGAYEQFF.

This chain joins TRBV3-1 and TRBJ2-1, with 9 bases identical to TRBD2. CDR3 length: 16 amino acids. CDR1 and CDR2 from the germline V gene are LGHDT and YNNKEL (reference sequence). V lost 1 base and J lost 6; bases outside the gene matches: 7. The CDR3: CASSQARLAVRNEQFF. Written as DNA, the CDR3 is TGTGCCAGCAGCCAAGCGCGACTAGCGGTCCGCAATGAGCAGTTCTTC.